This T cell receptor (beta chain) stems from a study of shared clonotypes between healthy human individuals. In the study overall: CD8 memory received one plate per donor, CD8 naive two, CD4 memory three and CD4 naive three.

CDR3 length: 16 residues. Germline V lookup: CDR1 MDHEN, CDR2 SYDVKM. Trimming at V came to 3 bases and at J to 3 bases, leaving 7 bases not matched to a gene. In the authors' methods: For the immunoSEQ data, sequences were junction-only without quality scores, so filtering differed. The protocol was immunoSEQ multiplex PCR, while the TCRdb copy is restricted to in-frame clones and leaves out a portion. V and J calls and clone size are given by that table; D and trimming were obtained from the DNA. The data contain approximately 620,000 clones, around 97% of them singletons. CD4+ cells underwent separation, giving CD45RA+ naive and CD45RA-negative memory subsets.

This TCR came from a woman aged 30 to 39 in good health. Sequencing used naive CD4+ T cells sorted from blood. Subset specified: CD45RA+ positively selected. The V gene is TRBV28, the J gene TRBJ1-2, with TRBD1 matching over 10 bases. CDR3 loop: CASSFGGQGTDYGYTF. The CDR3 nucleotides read TGTGCCAGCAGTTTTGGGGGACAGGGGACTGACTATGGCTACACCTTC.